The rows below give T cell receptor beta chains drawn from one sample of a study of long-term antiretroviral therapy in people with HIV. Generated by immunoSEQ multiplex PCR, the TCRdb table keeps only in-frame clones and is missing some. This table has about 38,000 clones, roughly 80% appearing once. Sequences were derived from unsorted PBMCs, sampled 1.5 years after starting antiretroviral therapy. Receptors originate from a young man with HIV. Both conserved end residues are part of each CDR3. Each record gives: D gene, CDR3 length, J gene, V gene, clone size, CDR3 protein, CDR3 DNA. A D gene is named only where the DNA matches it firmly. Size tells how often a clone was seen (once, few, many) or the class of an expanded clone, and some rows leave it out.

D gene: .; CDR3 length: 13; J gene: TRBJ2-4; V gene: TRBV6-6; clone size: .; CDR3 protein: CASTTRSKNIQYF; CDR3 DNA: TGTGCCAGCACCACCCGGTCCAAAAACATTCAGTACTTC
D gene: .; CDR3 length: 14; J gene: TRBJ2-5; V gene: TRBV5-1; clone size: .; CDR3 protein: CASSAGHRSETQYF; CDR3 DNA: TGCGCCAGCAGCGCCGGACACCGGTCGGAGACCCAGTACTTC
D gene: .; CDR3 length: 15; J gene: TRBJ1-1; V gene: TRBV19; clone size: .; CDR3 protein: CASSFQGRSNTEAFF; CDR3 DNA: TGTGCCAGTAGTTTTCAGGGGAGGTCGAACACTGAAGCTTTCTTT
D gene: .; CDR3 length: 14; J gene: TRBJ1-5; V gene: TRBV30; clone size: .; CDR3 protein: CAWSHRAGNQPQHF; CDR3 DNA: TGTGCCTGGAGCCACAGGGCTGGCAATCAGCCCCAGCATTTT
D gene: TRBD2; CDR3 length: 14; J gene: TRBJ2-7; V gene: TRBV7-6; clone size: few; CDR3 protein: CASSSGAGGYEQYF; CDR3 DNA: TGTGCCAGCAGCTCCGGAGCGGGAGGGTACGAGCAGTACTTC
D gene: .; CDR3 length: 17; J gene: TRBJ2-6; V gene: TRBV21-1; clone size: .; CDR3 protein: CASSSRDRDSGANVLTF; CDR3 DNA: TGTGCCAGCAGCTCCCGGGACCGGGACTCTGGGGCCAACGTCCTGACTTTC
D gene: TRBD2; CDR3 length: 17; J gene: TRBJ2-5; V gene: TRBV23-1; clone size: .; CDR3 protein: CASSSSPGLAGEETQYF; CDR3 DNA: TGCGCCAGCAGTTCCTCGCCGGGGCTAGCGGGAGAAGAGACCCAGTACTTC
D gene: .; CDR3 length: 15; J gene: TRBJ2-7; V gene: TRBV11-1; clone size: .; CDR3 protein: CASSPLMASSYEQYF; CDR3 DNA: TGTGCCAGCAGCCCCCTGATGGCTAGCAGCTACGAGCAGTACTTC
D gene: TRBD1; CDR3 length: 15; J gene: TRBJ2-3; V gene: TRBV6-4; clone size: .; CDR3 protein: CASSDSTGGPDTQYF; CDR3 DNA: TGTGCCAGCAGTGACTCGACAGGGGGCCCAGATACGCAGTATTTT
D gene: .; CDR3 length: 11; J gene: TRBJ2-7; V gene: TRBV5-1; clone size: once; CDR3 protein: CASSLEGEQYF; CDR3 DNA: TGCGCCAGCAGCTTGGAGGGCGAGCAGTACTTC
D gene: TRBD2; CDR3 length: 17; J gene: TRBJ2-7; V gene: TRBV5-6; clone size: .; CDR3 protein: CASSLGPAAGGSYEQYF; CDR3 DNA: TGTGCCAGCAGCTTGGGGCCGGCGGCGGGGGGCAGTTACGAGCAGTACTTC
D gene: .; CDR3 length: 15; J gene: TRBJ1-3; V gene: TRBV6-6; clone size: .; CDR3 protein: CASSYTRGKGNTIYF; CDR3 DNA: TGTGCCAGCAGTTACACCAGGGGAAAGGGAAACACCATATATTTT
D gene: .; CDR3 length: 14; J gene: TRBJ2-5; V gene: TRBV7-8; clone size: .; CDR3 protein: CASSPGGGAETQYF; CDR3 DNA: TGTGCCAGCAGCCCAGGAGGAGGAGCAGAGACCCAGTACTTC
D gene: .; CDR3 length: 16; J gene: TRBJ2-7; V gene: TRBV2; clone size: .; CDR3 protein: CASSLKRGTGAYEQYF; CDR3 DNA: TGTGCCAGCAGCCTAAAAAGAGGGACTGGGGCCTACGAGCAGTACTTC
D gene: .; CDR3 length: 14; J gene: TRBJ2-2; V gene: TRBV7-9; clone size: .; CDR3 protein: CASSLSSGVGELFF; CDR3 DNA: TGTGCCAGCAGTTTGTCATCTGGGGTCGGGGAGCTGTTTTTT
D gene: TRBD1; CDR3 length: 15; J gene: TRBJ1-4; V gene: TRBV6-1; clone size: .; CDR3 protein: CASRLPQGASEKLFF; CDR3 DNA: TGTGCCAGCAGATTGCCGCAGGGGGCTAGTGAAAAACTGTTTTTT
D gene: .; CDR3 length: 14; J gene: TRBJ2-7; V gene: TRBV7-9; clone size: once; CDR3 protein: CASTWTGLSYEQYF; CDR3 DNA: TGTGCCAGCACCTGGACGGGCCTTTCCTACGAGCAGTACTTC
D gene: .; CDR3 length: 16; J gene: TRBJ2-4; V gene: TRBV11-1; clone size: .; CDR3 protein: CASSLAVGLAKNIQYF; CDR3 DNA: TGTGCCAGCAGCTTAGCGGTCGGATTAGCCAAAAACATTCAGTACTTC
D gene: .; CDR3 length: 14; J gene: TRBJ2-1; V gene: TRBV2; clone size: .; CDR3 protein: CASRNLGYSNEQFF; CDR3 DNA: TGTGCCAGCAGAAATCTGGGGTATTCAAATGAGCAGTTCTTC
D gene: .; CDR3 length: 13; J gene: TRBJ2-7; V gene: TRBV6-5; clone size: .; CDR3 protein: CASSPGRDYEQYF; CDR3 DNA: TGTGCCAGCAGCCCCGGCAGGGACTACGAGCAGTACTTC
D gene: TRBD2; CDR3 length: 15; J gene: TRBJ2-1; V gene: TRBV2; clone size: .; CDR3 protein: CASSEGGLAGWQQFF; CDR3 DNA: TGTGCCAGCAGTGAGGGGGGTCTAGCGGGATGGCAGCAGTTCTTC
D gene: TRBD1; CDR3 length: 14; J gene: TRBJ1-1; V gene: TRBV6-6; clone size: .; CDR3 protein: CASSLRDRGTEAFF; CDR3 DNA: TGTGCCAGCAGTTTGAGGGACAGGGGGACTGAAGCTTTCTTT
D gene: .; CDR3 length: 16; J gene: TRBJ2-7; V gene: TRBV2; clone size: .; CDR3 protein: CASSDPLLRRLNEQYF; CDR3 DNA: TGTGCCAGCAGTGACCCTCTTCTCCGTCGCCTAAACGAGCAGTACTTC
D gene: TRBD1; CDR3 length: 15; J gene: TRBJ1-5; V gene: TRBV6-5; clone size: once; CDR3 protein: CASSSTGGSNQPQHF; CDR3 DNA: TGTGCCAGCAGCTCCACAGGGGGATCCAATCAGCCCCAGCATTTT
D gene: .; CDR3 length: 12; J gene: TRBJ1-1; V gene: TRBV14; clone size: .; CDR3 protein: CASSPQLPAPFF; CDR3 DNA: TGTGCCAGCAGCCCTCAGCTGCCCGCACCTTTCTTT
D gene: .; CDR3 length: 13; J gene: TRBJ2-7; V gene: TRBV27; clone size: .; CDR3 protein: CASSYRQDYEQYF; CDR3 DNA: TGTGCCAGCAGTTATAGACAGGACTACGAGCAGTACTTC
D gene: TRBD2; CDR3 length: 16; J gene: TRBJ2-1; V gene: TRBV10-3; clone size: .; CDR3 protein: CAISEAGTSGRNEQFF; CDR3 DNA: TGTGCCATCAGTGAGGCCGGGACTAGCGGGAGGAATGAGCAGTTCTTC
D gene: TRBD1; CDR3 length: 12; J gene: TRBJ1-2; V gene: TRBV29-1; clone size: .; CDR3 protein: CSVRDRMEGYTF; CDR3 DNA: TGCAGCGTTAGGGACAGAATGGAGGGCTACACCTTC
D gene: .; CDR3 length: 15; J gene: TRBJ1-2; V gene: TRBV19; clone size: once; CDR3 protein: CASSFFDSPNYGYTF; CDR3 DNA: TGTGCCAGTAGTTTTTTCGACAGCCCTAACTATGGCTACACCTTC
D gene: .; CDR3 length: 17; J gene: TRBJ2-2; V gene: TRBV13; clone size: .; CDR3 protein: CASSLAGDLGGTGELFF; CDR3 DNA: TGTGCCAGCAGCTTAGCGGGAGATCTCGGTGGGACCGGGGAGCTGTTTTTT
D gene: .; CDR3 length: 15; J gene: TRBJ1-5; V gene: TRBV19; clone size: few; CDR3 protein: CASSPDRGSWQPQHF; CDR3 DNA: TGTGCCAGTAGCCCGGACAGAGGCTCGTGGCAGCCCCAGCATTTT
D gene: .; CDR3 length: 13; J gene: TRBJ1-5; V gene: TRBV6-5; clone size: .; CDR3 protein: CASSRDSNQPQHF; CDR3 DNA: TGTGCCAGCAGCCGGGACAGCAATCAGCCCCAGCATTTT
D gene: .; CDR3 length: 13; J gene: TRBJ1-2; V gene: TRBV5-4; clone size: .; CDR3 protein: CASRTGLEGGYTF; CDR3 DNA: TGTGCCAGCAGGACAGGCCTTGAGGGTGGCTACACCTTC
D gene: .; CDR3 length: 13; J gene: TRBJ2-2; V gene: TRBV5-1; clone size: .; CDR3 protein: CASGLDWAGELFF; CDR3 DNA: TGCGCCAGCGGCCTAGATTGGGCCGGGGAGCTGTTTTTT
D gene: .; CDR3 length: 13; J gene: TRBJ2-7; V gene: TRBV7-7; clone size: once; CDR3 protein: CASSLDSSGEQYF; CDR3 DNA: TGTGCTAGCAGCCTAGACTCGTCGGGCGAGCAGTACTTC
D gene: .; CDR3 length: 17; J gene: TRBJ1-2; V gene: TRBV7-2; clone size: .; CDR3 protein: CASSLEVGGDGAYGYTF; CDR3 DNA: TGTGCCAGCAGCTTAGAGGTCGGTGGTGACGGAGCCTATGGCTACACCTTC
D gene: .; CDR3 length: 15; J gene: TRBJ2-2; V gene: TRBV5-1; clone size: .; CDR3 protein: CASSPGVPVGGELFF; CDR3 DNA: TGCGCCAGCAGCCCCGGGGTCCCGGTAGGCGGGGAGCTGTTTTTT
D gene: TRBD2; CDR3 length: 15; J gene: TRBJ2-1; V gene: TRBV15; clone size: .; CDR3 protein: CATSFGLAGRGEQFF; CDR3 DNA: TGTGCCACCAGCTTCGGACTAGCGGGTAGGGGTGAGCAGTTCTTC
D gene: TRBD1; CDR3 length: 16; J gene: TRBJ1-2; V gene: TRBV7-2; clone size: .; CDR3 protein: CASSPGGPSSYLGYTF; CDR3 DNA: TGTGCCAGCAGCCCAGGGGGACCCTCATCTTACTTAGGCTACACCTTC
D gene: TRBD1; CDR3 length: 15; J gene: TRBJ1-1; V gene: TRBV15; clone size: .; CDR3 protein: CATSTQTGVNTEAFF; CDR3 DNA: TGTGCCACCAGCACCCAGACAGGGGTGAACACTGAAGCTTTCTTT